This TCR beta chain derives from a study of T cell repertoires in cytomegalovirus infection. About the study: Recently identified HLA-C-restricted and well-studied HLA-B-restricted CMV epitopes were used. Through public TCR beta signatures, both CMV infection and matching HLA type were indicated. General study points: Summed frequency of public TCR beta families distinguished CMV carriers with the relevant HLA. CMV-specific TCR beta clonotypes restricted by HLA-C dominated the ex vivo response.

Using its own MiXCR run on the reads, TCRdb lists one record per CDR3 protein. This table holds 40,000 to 55,000 distinct CDR3 sequences, about a fifth found once. In the case of this clonotype: Its antigen remains unidentified.

Germline V gene data show CDR1 as SGHAT and CDR2 as FQNNGV. This CDR3 has 15 amino acids. Deletions cut 1 base from V and 0 bases from J, with 7 bases between. This TCR came from a human donor in good health (CMV status not recorded). Some clones in this sample may be carry-over from other donors' samples. The rearrangement links TRBV11-2 to TRBJ2-1; the D call may be TRBD1 or TRBD2 (5 bases each). The starting material was CD8+ T cells from cultured PBMCs, obtained from culture after CMV antigen stimulation. CDR3: CASSLGGSSYNEQFF. The CDR3 nucleotides are TGTGCCAGCAGCTTAGGGGGGAGCTCCTACAATGAGCAGTTCTTC. The complete variable domain, with remaining parts taken from reference TRBV11-2 and TRBJ2-1, reads EAGVAQSPRYKIIEKRQSVAFWCNPISGHATLYWYQQILGQGPKLLIQFQNNGVVDDSQLPKDRFSAERLKGVDSTLKIQPAKLEDSAVYLCASSLGGSSYNEQFFGPGTRLTVL.